A selection of T cell receptor beta chains follows, all from one sample in a study of blood T cell repertoires in COVID-19. Sequenced by immunoSEQ multiplex PCR; TCRdb stores in-frame clones only, minus some. The table records fewer than 250,000 clones, approximately 86% of them present only once. Input material: peripheral blood. The receptors derive from a man aged 55 to 69 with acute or convalescent COVID-19. The CDR3 runs from the conserved cysteine through the conserved F or W. Each record gives: clone size, J gene, D gene, V gene, CDR3 protein, CDR3 DNA. A D gene is named only where the DNA matches it firmly. Some rows have no size entry. The others give once, few or many, or a class for an expanded clone.

>.|TRBJ2-4|TRBD1|TRBV6-2/TRBV6-3
CASSYSVGRGRLDIQYF
TGTGCCAGCAGTTACTCGGTCGGCAGGGGGCGTTTGGACATTCAGTACTTC
>once|TRBJ2-3|.|TRBV18
CASSPGAGDTQYF
TGTGCCAGCTCACCTGGGGCCGGGGATACGCAGTATTTT
>.|TRBJ1-2|.|TRBV5-4
CASSQINYGYTF
TGTGCCAGCAGTCAAATTAACTATGGCTACACCTTC
>.|TRBJ2-1|TRBD2|TRBV7-9
CASSLSSGDNNEQFF
TGTGCCAGCAGCTTATCTAGCGGGGATAACAATGAGCAGTTCTTC
>.|TRBJ2-1|.|TRBV9
CASSVGGPASYNEQFF
TGTGCCAGCAGCGTAGGGGGGCCGGCGTCCTACAATGAGCAGTTCTTC
>.|TRBJ1-1|TRBD1|TRBV30
CAWSFHPGQGMGTEAFF
TGTGCCTGGTCGTTCCACCCGGGACAGGGGATGGGCACTGAAGCTTTCTTT
>.|TRBJ2-3|.|TRBV21-1
CASSRGQMFADTQYF
TGTGCCAGCAGCAGGGGACAGATGTTCGCAGATACGCAGTATTTT
>.|TRBJ2-5|.|TRBV5-1
CASGPGALGTQYF
TGCGCCAGCGGACCTGGGGCTTTGGGGACCCAGTACTTC
>.|TRBJ1-2|TRBD1|TRBV19
CASRTMTGGSVNYGYTF
TGTGCCAGTAGGACTATGACAGGGGGATCTGTTAACTATGGCTACACCTTC
>.|TRBJ1-4|.|TRBV15
CATSFRPEGNEKLFF
TGTGCCACCAGCTTTCGACCCGAGGGTAATGAAAAACTGTTTTTT
>.|TRBJ2-3|TRBD2|TRBV19
CASSVGTSGAGDTQYF
TGTGCCAGTAGTGTGGGGACTAGCGGGGCAGGAGATACGCAGTATTTT
>.|TRBJ1-1|TRBD1|TRBV10-3
CAIRPGQGGAKAFF
TGTGCCATCAGGCCGGGACAGGGGGGCGCGAAAGCTTTCTTT
>few|TRBJ2-3|TRBD1|TRBV7-2
CASSPGGTGGTDTQYF
TGTGCCAGCAGCCCCGGGGGGACAGGGGGCACAGATACGCAGTATTTT
>.|TRBJ1-2|.|TRBV7-3
CASSVSGGFYSYTF
TGTGCCAGCAGCGTATCTGGGGGGTTCTATAGCTACACCTTC
>few|TRBJ2-1|TRBD2|TRBV7-6
CASSFGGGTYNEQFF
TGTGCCAGCAGCTTTGGCGGGGGAACCTACAATGAGCAGTTCTTC
>.|TRBJ1-1|.|TRBV7-9
CASISPTDFEAAFF
TGTGCCAGCATCTCCCCGACAGACTTTGAGGCAGCTTTCTTT
>.|TRBJ2-4|TRBD2|TRBV14
CASSHELAGGTRYF
TGTGCCAGCAGCCACGAGCTAGCGGGGGGTACGAGGTACTTC
>.|TRBJ2-5|.|TRBV25-1
CASRPTGPQETQYF
TGTGCCAGCAGACCCACAGGGCCCCAAGAGACCCAGTACTTC
>.|TRBJ1-1|TRBD1|TRBV10-3
CAISDPGQGYTEAFF
TGTGCCATCAGTGACCCGGGACAGGGTTACACTGAAGCTTTCTTT
>.|TRBJ2-3|TRBD2|TRBV5-1
CASSLVPLGGGARDTQYF
TGCGCCAGCAGCTTGGTCCCCCTAGGCGGGGGGGCCCGGGATACGCAGTATTTT
>.|TRBJ2-2|TRBD1|TRBV5-1
CASSLGTGGTGELFF
TGCGCCAGCAGCTTGGGGACAGGGGGCACCGGGGAGCTGTTTTTT
>few|TRBJ2-2|.|TRBV2
CASQRRGGGELFF
TGTGCCAGCCAACGTAGGGGGGGCGGGGAGCTGTTTTTT
>.|TRBJ2-1|.|TRBV7-2
CASSLAGVVWGEQFF
TGTGCCAGCAGCTTAGCAGGGGTGGTCTGGGGTGAGCAGTTCTTC
>.|TRBJ1-5|TRBD1|TRBV28
CASTLGQVVNQPQHF
TGTGCCAGCACTTTAGGACAGGTAGTAAATCAGCCCCAGCATTTT
>.|TRBJ2-2|TRBD2|TRBV7-2
CASSPLAGDFSGELFF
TGTGCCAGCAGCCCCTTAGCGGGGGACTTCAGTGGGGAGCTGTTTTTT
>.|TRBJ2-1|TRBD2|TRBV14
CASSQETFGGNEQFF
TGTGCCAGCAGCCAAGAAACCTTCGGGGGGAATGAGCAGTTCTTC
>.|TRBJ2-5|.|TRBV7-6
CASSLGFGGGQETQYF
TGTGCCAGCAGCTTAGGTTTCGGCGGTGGCCAAGAGACCCAGTACTTC
>.|TRBJ2-5|.|TRBV3-1/TRBV3-2
CASSPSVGGQETQYF
TGTGCCAGCAGCCCCTCCGTGGGGGGTCAAGAGACCCAGTACTTC
>.|TRBJ1-3|TRBD1|TRBV6-1
CASSELQGANTIYF
TGTGCCAGCAGTGAACTACAGGGGGCAAACACCATATATTTT
>.|TRBJ2-1|.|TRBV28
CASSPVRNEQFF
TGTGCCAGCAGCCCAGTGAGGAATGAGCAGTTCTTC
>.|TRBJ2-1|.|TRBV7-3
CASSFDRSSYNEQFF
TGTGCCAGCAGCTTCGACAGGAGCTCCTACAATGAGCAGTTCTTC
>.|TRBJ1-2|.|TRBV27
CASSLTGLKTYGYTF
TGTGCCAGCAGTTTAACAGGGCTCAAGACCTATGGCTACACCTTC
>.|TRBJ2-7|.|TRBV6-4
CASSDKPLVDSSYEQYF
TGTGCCAGCAGTGACAAGCCCCTAGTAGACAGCTCCTACGAGCAGTACTTC
>.|TRBJ1-1|.|TRBV18
CASSPGRTNTEAFF
TGTGCCAGCTCACCAGGCAGAACAAACACTGAAGCTTTCTTT
>.|TRBJ2-2|TRBD2|TRBV29-1
CSATGTSGAITGELFF
TGCAGCGCCACCGGGACTAGCGGGGCGATTACCGGGGAGCTGTTTTTT
>.|TRBJ2-1|.|TRBV5-1
CASSPTGTVEQFF
TGCGCCAGCAGCCCTACAGGGACGGTTGAGCAGTTCTTC
>.|TRBJ1-4|.|TRBV3-1/TRBV3-2
CASSLELTGTNEKLFF
TGTGCCAGCAGCCTAGAACTAACAGGGACTAATGAAAAACTGTTTTTT
>.|TRBJ1-6|.|TRBV3-1/TRBV3-2
CASSRAESFNSPLHF
TGTGCCAGCAGCCGGGCAGAATCATTTAATTCACCCCTCCACTTT
>.|TRBJ2-5|TRBD1|TRBV29-1
CSGGDRDETQYF
TGCAGCGGGGGGGACAGGGACGAGACCCAGTACTTC
>.|TRBJ2-5|TRBD2|TRBV4-2
CASSQDYGLAGGRETQYF
TGTGCCAGCAGCCAAGATTACGGACTAGCGGGGGGGCGTGAGACCCAGTACTTC
>.|TRBJ1-1|.|TRBV14
CASSLISNTEAFF
TGTGCCAGCAGCCTAATCTCGAACACTGAAGCTTTCTTT
>.|TRBJ2-2|TRBD2|TRBV19
CASRLSSGGTGELFF
TGTGCCAGTAGGCTCTCTAGCGGGGGCACCGGGGAGCTGTTTTTT
>.|TRBJ2-3|.|TRBV9
CASGQIRGAADTQYF
TGTGCCAGCGGCCAGATTCGGGGGGCGGCAGATACGCAGTATTTT
>.|TRBJ1-6|TRBD1|TRBV6-1
CASSDTGTGVNSPLHF
TGTGCCAGCAGTGACACCGGGACAGGGGTTAATTCACCCCTCCACTTT
>.|TRBJ1-1|TRBD1|TRBV27
CASSRTGGYTEAFF
TGTGCCAGCAGTAGGACAGGTGGGTACACTGAAGCTTTCTTT
>.|TRBJ1-2|.|TRBV5-1
CASSLDSNYGYTF
TGCGCCAGCAGCTTGGACAGTAACTATGGCTACACCTTC
>.|TRBJ1-4|.|TRBV29-1
CSVEEGGGKLFF
TGCAGCGTTGAAGAGGGAGGGGGAAAACTGTTTTTT
>few|TRBJ2-2|.|TRBV2
CASSHRVNGELFF
TGTGCCAGCAGTCATCGAGTAAACGGGGAGCTGTTTTTT
>.|TRBJ1-2|TRBD1|TRBV5-1
CASSSGTGARLSYGYTF
TGCGCCAGCAGCTCAGGGACAGGGGCCCGCTTGAGCTATGGCTACACCTTC
>.|TRBJ2-1|TRBD2|TRBV24-1
CATSALAGRQFF
TGTGCCACCAGTGCCCTAGCGGGGAGGCAGTTCTTC
>.|TRBJ2-3|TRBD1|TRBV29-1
CSGDSPGDTQYF
TGCAGCGGGGACAGCCCCGGGGATACGCAGTATTTT
>few|TRBJ1-5|.|TRBV5-6
CASSLGSAGAYNQPQHF
TGTGCCAGCAGCTTGGGATCGGCGGGGGCGTACAATCAGCCCCAGCATTTT
>.|TRBJ1-1|.|TRBV6-1
CASSDGRGAEAFF
TGTGCCAGCAGTGATGGCAGGGGAGCTGAAGCTTTCTTT
>few|TRBJ1-2|TRBD1|TRBV10-1
CASSWGRGHYGYTF
TGCGCCAGCAGTTGGGGCAGGGGGCACTATGGCTACACCTTC